The next 7 T cell receptor beta chains were all read from a single sample in a study of T cells in Graves' hyperthyroidism and ophthalmopathy. Amplification targeted TCR beta CDR3 regions from RNA transcripts. The HTBI set primed first-round TCR CDR3 RT-PCR. TCRdb redid the calling of the multiplex PCR reads with MiXCR, one entry per CDR3 protein. This sample carries about 280,000 distinct CDR3 sequences, 20% to 30% of them seen once, and the ten largest clones take about a quarter. The sequenced material came from blood. These receptors all come from a man aged 35-49 years with Graves' hyperthyroidism that later progressed to Graves' ophthalmopathy.

This clonotype was seen repeatedly, ten times or more. The V call is TRBV3-1, the J call TRBJ1-5; the match to TRBD1 covers 8 bases. The germline gives CDR1 LGHDT, CDR2 YNNKEL (reference sequence). The CDR3 sequence is 14 residues long. V trimming: 2 bases; J trimming: 6 bases; junction bases outside the gene matches: 3. CDR3 residues: CASSQTGGGQPQHF. CDR3 nucleotide sequence: TGTGCCAGCAGCCAAACAGGGGGGGGTCAGCCCCAGCATTTT. The whole variable domain, filled in from reference TRBV3-1 and TRBJ1-5, reads DTAVSQTPKYLVTQMGNDKSIKCEQNLGHDTMYWYKQDSKKFLKIMFSYNNKELIINETVPNRFSPKSPDKAHLNLHINSLELGDSAVYFCASSQTGGGQPQHFGDGTRLSIL.

This clonotype has a count of ten or more. The CDR3 coding sequence is TGTGCCAGCAGTCAAAAAGACAGAAGGGGGGACACTGAAGCTTTCTTT. This translates into CASSQKDRRGDTEAFF. The gene calls are TRBV28 and TRBJ1-1; the D gene is possibly TRBD1 (6 bases). V was trimmed by 5 bases and J by 3 bases, leaving 19 bases between them. This CDR3 spans 16 amino acids. CDR1 and CDR2 (germline): MDHEN, SYDVKM.

J is TRBJ1-5 and V is TRBV10-2, with no clear D. The CDR3 is 12 residues long. In germline, CDR1 is WSHSY, CDR2 SAAADI. V was cut by 7 bases and J by 3 bases, with 7 bases left in between. The CDR3 protein is CASIKNNQPQHF. DNA of the CDR3: TGCGCCAGCATTAAGAACAATCAGCCCCAGCATTTT.

The V gene is TRBV7-8, the J gene TRBJ2-7, with D possibly TRBD1 on 6 matching bases. Germline CDR1 and CDR2: SGHVS and FQNEAQ. Between the trimmed V and J ends, which lost 3 bases and 6 bases, there was a span of 15 bases. The CDR3 has 14 amino acids. Here the CDR3 DNA reads TGTGCCAGCAGCTTGGGTCAGGGGTTTCTCGAGCAGTACTTC. Translated, it gives CASSLGQGFLEQYF.

The sample holds many counts of this clonotype. This sequence joins TRBV5-5 and TRBJ2-2, with TRBD2 as a possible D gene (6 bases). CDR3 length: 15 residues. Between the trimmed V and J ends, which lost 2 bases and 4 bases, there was a span of 12 bases. Germline CDR1 SGHKS, CDR2 YYEKEE (reference sequence). CDR3 bases: TGTGCCAGCAGCTTAGGGCTAGCGTTCACCGGGGAGCTGTTTTTT. Translation gives CASSLGLAFTGELFF.

This clonotype has a count of ten or more. The CDR3 sequence: CASSPGPPYEQYF. CDR3 nucleotides: TGTGCCAGCAGTCCCGGACCTCCCTACGAGCAGTACTTC. V usage is TRBV6-5 and J usage is TRBJ2-7; D ambiguous. V was clipped by 5 bases and J by 2 bases, with 10 bases between them. This CDR3 contains 13 residues. Per the germline V gene, CDR1 is MNHEY and CDR2 is SVGAGI.

Turning to this clonotype: A much larger clone is a single base away; this may be a read error. The rearrangement uses TRBV9 and TRBJ2-2; TRBD2 might be the D (5 bases). Germline assignment: CDR1 SGDLS and CDR2 YYNGEE. The CDR3 covers 13 residues. The CDR3 nucleotides read TGTGGCAGCAGCGGATCATTTAGCGGGGAGCTGTTTTTT. It codes for CGSSGSFSGELFF. Filled out from reference TRBV9 and TRBJ2-2, the complete variable domain reads DSGVTQTPKHLITATGQRVTLRCSPRSGDLSVYWYQQSLDQGLQFLIQYYNGEERAKGNILERFSAQQFPDLHSELNLSSLELGDSALYFCGSSGSFSGELFFGEGSRLTVL.